The 2 T cell receptor beta chains below all came from one sample that was sequenced in a study of tumor-infiltrating lymphocytes in primary liver carcinoma. For each extraction, RNA and DNA were obtained together from about 20-30 mg of unsorted bulk tissue. Starting from around 500 ng of total RNA, TCR beta cDNA was produced with a primer in the constant region. It was through three nested multiplex PCR rounds of slightly modified ARM-PCR that TCR beta libraries arose. Each of the first two PCR rounds ran approximately 11 cycles with TRBV1-TRBV30 forward and C-beta reverse primers. TCRdb reprocessed the multiplex PCR reads with MiXCR, giving one entry per CDR3 protein. The table shows 100,000 to 150,000 distinct CDR3 sequences, with under 65% occurring only once. Sequenced input: liver tumor tissue from sampling region 3. Regarding subset: tumor region T3, left-lateral pole. The receptor set was obtained from a woman aged 55-69 years with primary liver carcinoma and hepatitis B virus infection.

The genes are TRBV18 and TRBJ1-3, with 10 bases fitting TRBD1. The CDR3 runs 15 residues. In germline, CDR1 is KGHSH, CDR2 LQKENI. Trimming cost V 3 bases and J 7 bases; bases outside gene matches: 6. CDR3 sequence: CASSPRDRGHNTIYF. CDR3 sequence (DNA): TGTGCCAGCTCACCTCGTGACAGGGGGCATAACACCATATATTTT.

In regard to this clonotype: The missing conserved phenylalanine or tryptophan at the end of this CDR3 makes a read error likely. No DNA is shown, since the ends of the CDR3 on it are uncertain; the CDR3 is the one TCRdb lists. The chain couples TRBV11-2 to TRBJ2-7; TRBD2 reflects the table's D call only, with no check against the DNA. Per the germline V gene, CDR1 is SGHAT and CDR2 is FQNNGV. The CDR3 contains 13 residues when both ends are counted. CDR3 loop: CASSLTSGSEQRL.